Listed below are T cell receptor beta chains from one sample, sequenced in a study of beta chain features in type 1 diabetes. Generated by immunoSEQ multiplex PCR, the TCRdb table keeps only in-frame clones and is missing some. The data hold roughly 400,000 clones, with about 15% observed a single time. Sequencing used naive CD4+ T cells from blood. The receptors were sampled from a woman under 30 in good health. CDR3s include the opening cysteine and the closing phenylalanine or tryptophan. A D gene is named only where the DNA matches it firmly. Expanded clones get a size class; other rows say once, few or many, or leave the size out.

>TRBV4-1|TRBJ1-5|few|TRBD1
CASSYRGMGQPQHF
TGCGCCAGCAGCTACAGGGGTATGGGTCAGCCCCAGCATTTT
>TRBV5-4|TRBJ2-3|.|TRBD1
CASSSPRGLKDTQYF
TGTGCCAGCAGCTCGCCCAGGGGGTTGAAAGATACGCAGTATTTT
>TRBV15|TRBJ1-4|.|TRBD1
CATSRGQDSGKLFF
TGTGCCACCAGCAGGGGACAGGACTCGGGAAAACTGTTTTTT
>TRBV7-6|TRBJ2-2|few|.
CASSLASIQGTNTGELFF
TGTGCCAGCAGCTTAGCGTCTATTCAGGGAACGAACACCGGGGAGCTGTTTTTT
>TRBV6-5|TRBJ2-5|.|.
CASSPGFETQYF
TGTGCCAGCAGCCCAGGGTTCGAGACCCAGTACTTC
>TRBV27|TRBJ2-7|.|TRBD2
CASTRTGLLTYEQYF
TGTGCCAGCACCCGGACGGGACTACTTACTTACGAGCAGTACTTC
>TRBV27|TRBJ2-1|once|TRBD2
CASSLLGAGGGNEQFF
TGTGCCAGCAGTTTATTGGGGGCGGGAGGGGGCAATGAGCAGTTCTTC
>TRBV5-1|TRBJ2-7|few|TRBD2
CASSFKRENAEQYF
TGCGCCAGCAGCTTCAAGCGGGAGAATGCGGAGCAGTACTTC
>TRBV28|TRBJ2-7|.|TRBD1
CASSAQGPLDEQYF
TGTGCCAGCAGTGCACAGGGGCCTCTAGACGAGCAGTACTTC
>TRBV29-1|TRBJ2-3|few|.
CSAVQGHAQYF
TGCAGCGCCGTCCAGGGTCACGCGCAGTATTTT
>TRBV6-5|TRBJ2-7|few|TRBD1
CASSRQGVGYEQYF
TGTGCCAGCAGTAGGCAGGGGGTCGGCTACGAGCAGTACTTC
>TRBV29-1|TRBJ2-3|few|TRBD2
CSVEDLGGLAGEDTQYF
TGCAGCGTTGAAGATCTAGGTGGACTAGCGGGAGAAGATACGCAGTATTTT
>TRBV5-4|TRBJ2-1|.|TRBD2
CASSIAGGSYNEQFF
TGTGCCAGCAGCATAGCGGGAGGCTCCTACAATGAGCAGTTCTTC
>TRBV27|TRBJ2-7|few|TRBD1
CASSTRTGSSYEQYF
TGTGCCAGCAGTACCCGGACAGGGAGCTCCTACGAGCAGTACTTC
>TRBV5-4|TRBJ2-3|few|TRBD2
CASSFDIAGVSDTQYF
TGTGCCAGCAGCTTCGATATAGCGGGAGTCTCAGATACGCAGTATTTT
>TRBV28|TRBJ1-5|.|.
CASSNRERSQPQHF
TGTGCCAGCAGCAACAGGGAACGAAGTCAGCCCCAGCATTTT
>TRBV5-1|TRBJ2-7|.|.
CASSSGSGYYEQYF
TGCGCCAGCAGCTCCGGGTCCGGCTACTACGAGCAGTACTTC
>TRBV29-1|TRBJ2-5|.|.
CSVEVVRNQETQYF
TGCAGCGTTGAAGTGGTGCGAAACCAAGAGACCCAGTACTTC
>TRBV7-2|TRBJ1-2|.|TRBD1
CASSLLWTGMDGYTF
TGTGCCAGCAGCTTACTTTGGACAGGGATGGATGGCTACACCTTC
>TRBV7-9|TRBJ2-5|few|.
CASSPSHVPGRETQYF
TGTGCCAGCAGCCCCAGTCACGTGCCAGGGCGAGAGACCCAGTACTTC
>TRBV6-5|TRBJ1-2|few|.
CASSYRKWDIAYGYTF
TGTGCCAGCAGTTATCGGAAGTGGGACATAGCCTATGGCTACACCTTC
>TRBV11-1|TRBJ2-1|.|TRBD2
CASSSRTSGRTNEQFF
TGTGCCAGCAGCTCAAGGACTAGCGGGAGGACTAATGAGCAGTTCTTC
>TRBV7-2|TRBJ2-1|.|TRBD2
CASSLGGRAVNEQFF
TGTGCCAGCAGCTTAGGCGGGAGGGCCGTTAATGAGCAGTTCTTC
>TRBV28|TRBJ2-1|.|TRBD2
CASSSFLTSGTYNEQFF
TGTGCCAGCAGTTCCTTCCTGACTAGCGGGACTTACAATGAGCAGTTCTTC
>TRBV18|TRBJ2-7|few|TRBD1
CASSLWDREPEQYF
TGTGCCAGCTCCCTCTGGGACAGGGAACCCGAGCAGTACTTC
>TRBV29-1|TRBJ2-1|.|TRBD2
CSVILAGGHHNEQFF
TGCAGCGTTATACTAGCGGGAGGGCACCACAATGAGCAGTTCTTC
>TRBV28|TRBJ1-2|few|.
CASSLPRGLNYGYTF
TGTGCCAGCAGTTTGCCCAGGGGCCTTAACTATGGCTACACCTTC
>TRBV6-5|TRBJ2-1|few|TRBD2
CASSYGLLAGVNEQFF
TGTGCCAGCAGTTACGGTCTCCTAGCGGGAGTCAACGAGCAGTTCTTC
>TRBV29-1|TRBJ1-1|.|.
CSVIIISNTEAFF
TGCAGCGTTATTATTATCTCGAACACTGAAGCTTTCTTT
>TRBV6-1|TRBJ2-5|.|.
CASSLRLETQYF
TGTGCCAGCAGTCTTCGGTTGGAGACCCAGTACTTC
>TRBV18|TRBJ1-2|few|.
CASLLSGVNYGYTF
TGTGCCAGCCTCCTATCAGGGGTGAACTATGGCTACACCTTC
>TRBV7-2|TRBJ1-1|few|TRBD1
CASSLGRGRTEAFF
TGTGCCAGCAGCTTAGGCAGGGGGAGGACTGAAGCTTTCTTT
>TRBV4-2|TRBJ2-2|few|TRBD1
CASSQGQGGNTGELFF
TGTGCCAGCAGCCAAGGACAGGGGGGGAACACCGGGGAGCTGTTTTTT
>TRBV5-1|TRBJ2-5|.|.
CASSRTEQETQYF
TGCGCCAGCAGCCGGACAGAGCAAGAGACCCAGTACTTC
>TRBV30|TRBJ1-5|.|.
CAWSTVRGNQPQHF
TGTGCCTGGAGTACAGTGAGAGGCAATCAGCCCCAGCATTTT
>TRBV6-1|TRBJ2-1|few|TRBD2
CASRAGTSGYNEQFF
TGTGCCAGCAGGGCCGGGACTAGCGGCTACAATGAGCAGTTCTTC
>TRBV2|TRBJ2-1|few|.
CASSFTADEQFF
TGTGCCAGCAGTTTTACCGCGGATGAGCAGTTCTTC